This T cell receptor (beta chain) was retrieved from a study of shared clonotypes between healthy human individuals (TCRdb year 2020). Looking at the study overall: Two women and a few men aged 18 to 49 years were included in the cohort. To increase sequencing depth and limit assay-specific biases, TCR repertoire library preparation and sequencing were carried out by different laboratories using diverse techniques. The study deeply sequenced blood TCR repertoires of five healthy adults to estimate repertoire size and the extent of clonotype sharing between individuals. Each donor's leukapheresis produced roughly between about 0.8 and 8.9 billion PBMCs. For each donor, CD4 naive and CD4 memory were each given three plates, CD8 naive was given two plates, and CD8 memory was given one plate. Overall results and qualifications from the work: Across a few donors, 5% to 6% of naive CD4, over 3% of naive CD8, 2% to 2.5% of memory CD4, and 0.4% of memory CD8 clonotypes were shared. Sampling was restricted to blood, and TCR repertoires in tissues likely differ from the TCR repertoires found in blood. Based on pairwise subsampling, the degree of clonotype sharing among donors was expected to be affected by sequencing depth. Larger estimated clonotype richness was generally found for naive subsets than for memory subsets. Even with the large sequencing depth, rarefaction of the sorted-subset datasets indicated that sequencing was incomplete. Because the study included a small number of donors, the genetic and exposure-history diversity represented was limited. Higher generation probabilities were observed for clonotypes shared by all four sorted-subset donors than for non-shared clonotypes.

From the germline V gene, CDR1 is MNHEY and CDR2 is SVGAGI. From its cysteine to its phenylalanine, the CDR3 spans 14 amino acids. CDR3 DNA only is kept here, 42 bases in frame from base 1. The V end loses 5 bases and the J end loses 6 bases, and a stretch of 14 bases separates them. TCR CDR3 regions were amplified from genomic DNA by multiplex PCR using the deep immunoSEQ assay. Genomic DNA extracted from each cell subset was distributed evenly over all wells of several immunoSEQ 96-well plates, and each plate served as one replicate. Each replicate PCR for sorted subsets received around 210 ng genomic DNA, equal to tens of thousands of T cell genomes. Purified libraries were quantified with a Qubit 3.0 fluorometer, sized on a Bioanalyzer 2100, and re-quantified with the KAPA Library Quantification kit. Every immunoSEQ 96-well plate was sequenced on a dedicated single-read 150-cycle Illumina NextSeq 550 flow cell. From the authors' description of their analysis: Because the immunoSEQ output held only junctional sequences and lacked quality scores, the filtering could not match the filtering applied to full-length reads. To assign V/J genes and CDR3, sequences were annotated using PyIR, a Python wrapper for IgBLAST v1.9, with IMGT germline references. Reads were filtered out if the reads had weak V/J assignments (E-value above 1e-6), no CDR3, stop codons, out-of-frame junctions, or ambiguous translated residues. V3J clonotypes were defined as sequences sharing an identical inferred V gene, J gene, and CDR3 amino acid sequence. Percentage overlap between repertoires was calculated by dividing the number of shared unique clonotypes by the size of the smaller repertoire. Three approaches were used to assess repertoire richness: RTK rarefaction, the Chao1 estimator, and Recon v2.1 estimates of unobserved clonotypes. OLGA was used to compute generation probabilities for all TCRbeta clonotypes that the gDNA method yielded from a few donors. The table was pulled from immuneACCESS by TCRdb, which kept in-frame rearrangements only. Such tables lose some clones; where checked, under half of the loss comes from unresolved V genes, and the rest has no known cause. V and J calls and clone size are those listed in that table; D and trimming were worked out from the DNA. In all, the sample holds hundreds of thousands of clones, and roughly 73% of those were seen once. Clones ranked in the top ten supply more than 1.5% of the sample.

A note on this clone: Its antigen target is currently unknown. Within one base of it there is no much larger clone, and no base qualities were kept.

The donors were healthy, HIV-negative adults with no recently reported acute infections or vaccinations. Every donor was a Caucasian adult residing in Nashville, Tennessee, USA. Magnetic negative selection was used to enrich CD4+ T cells, after which naive cells were positively selected on CD45RA and the negative fraction became the memory subset. Blood was collected by leukapheresis, and PBMCs were isolated by Ficoll-Histopaque density gradient centrifugation and then cryopreserved in liquid nitrogen vapor phase. Analytical flow cytometry was used to check the purity and quantity of every magnetically sorted T cell population. Genomic DNA was isolated from every sorted fraction and measured by UV absorbance on a Nanodrop 2000c.

Sequencing used memory CD4+ T cells sorted from blood. Reading the label with the study, this specimen's cell subset or site is: CD45RA-negative fraction. The chain is encoded by TRBV6-5 joined to TRBJ1-5, with TRBD1 tentatively as D gene (6 bases match). The TCR sequence derives from a woman between 25 and 40 years old in good health. The nucleotide sequence reads as follows: TGTGCCAGCAGTGTCAGGGGAGGGGGTCAGCCCCAGCATTTT. The resulting protein is CASSVRGGGQPQHF.